Following are 29 T cell receptor beta chains from one sample sequenced in a study of control samples from healthy donors and cancer patients. Data came from immunoSEQ multiplex PCR; TCRdb stores just in-frame clones and leaves some out. The sample lists some 150,000 clones, around 90% occurring once. The sample taken for sequencing was blood. These receptor sequences come from a man between 25 and 39 years old in good health.

The rearrangement links TRBV27 to TRBJ1-5; D is perhaps TRBD1 (5 bases). The CDR3 loop spans 15 amino acids. The ends were cut back, 2 bases at V and 4 bases at J, with 12 bases in the middle. Germline CDR1 and CDR2: MNHEY and SMNVEV (reference sequence). CDR3 amino acids: CASSLTGGRNQPQHF. CDR3 nucleotides: TGTGCCAGCAGTTTAACGGGGGGAAGAAATCAGCCCCAGCATTTT.

The V and J genes are TRBV19 and TRBJ1-2, with D maybe TRBD1 (5 bases). Germline V gene lookup returns CDR1 LNHDA and CDR2 SQIVND (reference sequence). There are 13 residues in the CDR3. Deletions cut 3 bases from V and 5 bases from J, with 10 bases between. The CDR3 nucleotides read TGTGCCAGTAGTATCGGGACGGAATATGGCTACACCTTC. It specifies CASSIGTEYGYTF.

V and J are TRBV5-8 and TRBJ1-2, with TRBD1 matching over 9 bases. V was clipped by 3 bases and J by 7 bases; unmatched bases: 4. The CDR3 runs 13 residues. The germline CDR1 and CDR2 sequences are SGHTS and YDEGEE. As DNA, the CDR3 is TGTGCCAGCAGCTCGGGACAGGGTACTGGCTACACCTTC. Its protein is CASSSGQGTGYTF.

The rearrangement joins TRBV12-5 to TRBJ1-1, with 10 bases that match TRBD1. With 0 bases clipped from V and 4 bases from J, the junction kept 11 bases outside the gene matches. The CDR3 spans 18 residues. Germline assignment: CDR1 LGHNT and CDR2 FRNRAP. CDR3 protein: CASGLVLGGQGKGTEAFF. The CDR3 nucleotides read TGTGCTAGTGGTTTGGTATTAGGGGGACAGGGGAAGGGCACTGAAGCTTTCTTT.

The rearrangement joins TRBV4-1 to TRBJ2-1; D may be TRBD2 (6 bases). Trimming removed 6 bases from V and 6 bases from J, with 15 bases in between. CDR1 MGHRA and CDR2 YSYEKL come from the germline V gene. This CDR3 is 14 amino acids long. In nucleotides, the CDR3 is TGCGCCAGCAGGTCTCATCTAGCGCGCAATGAGCAGTTCTTC. Translating gives CASRSHLARNEQFF.

J is TRBJ2-7 and V is TRBV7-3; D gene uncertain. Trimming took 4 bases from V and 0 from J, leaving 16 bases between them. The CDR3 totals 16 residues. Germline V gives CDR1 SGHTA, CDR2 FQGTGA. The chain's CDR3 is CASSCRRISCSYEQYF. In DNA form, the CDR3 reads TGTGCCAGCAGCTGCCGACGGATATCTTGCTCCTACGAGCAGTACTTC.

The chain has TRBV11-2 and TRBJ2-1; 8 nucleotides align to TRBD2. The CDR3 extends over 13 amino acids. In germline, CDR1 is SGHAT, CDR2 FQNNGV. V lost 7 bases and J lost 7; bases outside the gene matches: 6. DNA for the CDR3: TGTGCCAGCACCGGGGGGGGGCCAAATGAGCAGTTCTTC. It encodes CASTGGGPNEQFF. Full variable domain (rest looked up from reference TRBV11-2 and TRBJ2-1): EAGVAQSPRYKIIEKRQSVAFWCNPISGHATLYWYQQILGQGPKLLIQFQNNGVVDDSQLPKDRFSAERLKGVDSTLKIQPAKLEDSAVYLCASTGGGPNEQFFGPGTRLTVL.

The chain employs TRBV14 and TRBJ1-2; D is unclear. The V and J ends lost 1 base and 6 bases respectively, with 18 bases between them. The CDR3 is 16 residues long. CDR1 and CDR2 from the germline V gene are SGHDN and FVKESK. The CDR3, as DNA: TGTGCCAGCAGCCAAGCAAGGAAGGGAGGAAGAGATGGCTACACCTTC. As protein: CASSQARKGGRDGYTF.

The chain has TRBV28 and TRBJ1-2; no clear D gene. Trimming stripped 6 bases from V and 0 bases from J, with 17 bases between. Germline lookup yields CDR1 MDHEN and CDR2 SYDVKM. The length of the CDR3 is 16 residues. CDR3 region: CASSPRSGLANYGYTF. CDR3 in DNA: TGTGCCAGCAGCCCAAGGTCGGGCCTAGCTAACTATGGCTACACCTTC.

The chain recombines TRBV15 with TRBJ2-2, with D possibly matching TRBD1 (5 bases). The CDR3 spans 15 residues. The germline CDR1 and CDR2 sequences are LNHNV and YYDKDF (reference sequence). V lost 3 bases and J 3 bases, leaving 11 bases between the germline ends. The CDR3 spells CATSSQFRDTGELFF. The CDR3 DNA is TGTGCCACCAGCAGCCAGTTCAGGGACACCGGGGAGCTGTTTTTT.

V gene TRBV19 combines with J gene TRBJ1-2; TRBD1 might be the D (6 bases). CDR3 length: 14 amino acids. V was clipped by 3 bases and J by 2 bases, with 10 bases between them. CDR1 is LNHDA and CDR2 is SQIVND in the germline V gene (reference sequence). This CDR3 is CASSIGGQNYGYTF. The DNA of the CDR3 is TGTGCCAGTAGTATTGGGGGGCAGAACTATGGCTACACCTTC.

This clone was picked up a small number of times. CDR3 in amino acids: CAWSPRQGGTEAFF. As DNA, the CDR3 is TGTGCCTGGAGTCCCAGACAGGGTGGCACTGAAGCTTTCTTT. The rearrangement uses TRBV30 and TRBJ1-1; 7 bases fit TRBD1. J was trimmed by 4 bases and V by 2 bases; bases with no gene match: 7. This CDR3 comprises 14 residues. The germline CDR1 and CDR2 sequences are GTSNPN and SVGIG (reference sequence).

The J gene is TRBJ1-3, the V gene TRBV7-9; no clear D gene. CDR1 SEHNR and CDR2 FQNEAQ come from the germline V gene (reference sequence). Trimming left V 3 bases short and J 4 bases short, with 16 bases between. CDR3 length: 16 residues. CDR3 sequence: CASSFAERVMGNTIYF. The CDR3 DNA follows: TGTGCCAGCAGCTTCGCGGAAAGAGTAATGGGAAACACCATATATTTT.

The rearrangement joins TRBV5-1 to TRBJ1-2, with unresolved D. The germline gives CDR1 SGHRS, CDR2 YFSETQ. V lost 4 bases and J lost 6, with 19 bases in between. The CDR3 covers 15 residues. The CDR3 sequence is CASSTRTEDKDGYTF. The CDR3 DNA is TGCGCCAGCAGCACCCGGACGGAGGATAAGGATGGCTACACCTTC.

The rearrangement joins TRBV11-2 to TRBJ2-5; 8 bases map to TRBD2. This CDR3 has 16 amino acids. V was clipped by 4 bases and J by 2 bases; unmatched bases: 9. From germline, CDR1 is SGHAT and CDR2 FQNNGV. The CDR3 region has the DNA TGTGCCAGCAGCTCGTGGGTAGCGGGGCCACAAGAGACCCAGTACTTC. Protein sequence: CASSSWVAGPQETQYF.

This chain connects TRBV24-1 to TRBJ2-3, with TRBD2 identical over 10 bases. CDR1 is KGHDR and CDR2 is SFDVKD in the germline V gene. V shed 3 bases and J 2 bases; nucleotides not matched to a gene: 1. The CDR3 is 15 amino acids. CDR3 nucleotide sequence: TGTGCCACCAGTGATCTAGCGGGGGACACAGATACGCAGTATTTT. Amino acid sequence: CATSDLAGDTDTQYF.

Comments on this clone: The same CDR3 also results from other DNA sequences found in this sample. The genes are TRBV2 and TRBJ2-6; 7 bases agree with TRBD2. This CDR3 comprises 15 residues. With V trimmed by 6 bases and J by 4 bases, 6 bases remained unmatched. The germline V gene encodes CDR1 SNHLY and CDR2 FYNNEI. This chain's CDR3 is CASSDREGGANVLTF. In DNA form, the CDR3 reads TGTGCCAGCAGCGATAGGGAGGGGGGGGCCAACGTCCTGACTTTC.

This chain connects TRBV2 to TRBJ2-7; a weak D match, TRBD1 (7 bases). V was pared by 6 bases and J by 3 bases, with 18 bases between. Looked up from germline, CDR1 is SNHLY and CDR2 is FYNNEI. CDR3 length: 15 amino acids. CDR3 bases: TGTGCCAGCAGGGCGGGGCAGGGGGTTTTCTACGAGCAGTACTTC. Its protein product is CASRAGQGVFYEQYF.

This clone was found once. V gene TRBV6-6 combines with J gene TRBJ1-1; maybe TRBD1 (5 bases). CDR1 is MNHNY and CDR2 is SVGAGI in the germline V gene (reference sequence). V lost 0 bases and J lost 7, with 15 bases in between. The CDR3 covers 15 residues. The chain's CDR3 is CASSYSPGGEGEAFF. For the CDR3, the DNA is TGTGCCAGCAGTTACTCGCCGGGGGGAGAGGGTGAAGCTTTCTTT.

This chain joins TRBV30 and TRBJ1-5, with 10 bases lining up with TRBD1. Germline CDR1 GTSNPN, CDR2 SVGIG (reference sequence). The CDR3 runs 15 residues. Unmatched junction bases numbered 6, after V lost 2 bases and J lost 5 bases. The CDR3 sequence is CAWSRNGQGDQPQHF. The CDR3 coding sequence is TGTGCCTGGAGTCGAAATGGACAGGGGGATCAGCCCCAGCATTTT.

CDR3 coding DNA: TGCGCCACCGGGACAGGGGCTTTGGGAGCTTTCTTT. Its translation is CATGTGALGAFF. The genes are TRBV10-1 and TRBJ1-1, with 10 bases matching TRBD1. The CDR3 is made up of 12 amino acids. The J segment lost 10 bases and the V segment lost 10 bases, leaving 9 bases of the junction unmatched. Germline lookup yields CDR1 WNHNN and CDR2 SYGVQD (reference sequence).

Concerning this clone itself: The same CDR3 also results from other DNA sequences found in this sample. The rearrangement uses TRBV5-1 and TRBJ1-5; weak D call: TRBD1 (5 bases). Germline CDR1 is SGHRS and CDR2 is YFSETQ. The CDR3 is 15 amino acids. V lost 3 bases and J lost 5, with 15 bases in between. The CDR3 DNA follows: TGCGCCAGCAGCTATTGGGGGGGTTCGGATCAGCCCCAGCATTTT. This gives the protein CASSYWGGSDQPQHF. Full variable domain (rest looked up from reference TRBV5-1 and TRBJ1-5): KAGVTQTPRYLIKTRGQQVTLSCSPISGHRSVSWYQQTPGQGLQFLFEYFSETQRNKGNFPGRFSGRQFSNSRSEMNVSTLELGDSALYLCASSYWGGSDQPQHFGDGTRLSIL.

The chain couples TRBV2 to TRBJ2-2; the D is unclear. Germline V lookup: CDR1 SNHLY, CDR2 FYNNEI. The germline V and J ends were trimmed by 7 bases and 1 base, with 10 bases remaining between them. The CDR3 sequence is 14 residues long. CDR3 DNA: TGTGCCAGCAAGCCGGGCCTGAACACCGGGGAGCTGTTTTTT. This sequence encodes CASKPGLNTGELFF.

J is TRBJ2-7 and V is TRBV6-1; maybe TRBD2 (5 bases). The CDR3 length is 14 residues. V dropped 3 bases and J dropped 0 bases, with 9 bases sitting between them. CDR1 and CDR2 from the germline V gene are MNHNS and SASEGT. CDR3 residues: CASSDEDSSYEQYF. Here the CDR3 DNA reads TGTGCCAGCAGTGATGAGGACTCCTCCTACGAGCAGTACTTC.

V and J are TRBV25-1 and TRBJ1-1, with a weak D call TRBD1 (5 bases). The V end was cut by 1 base, the J end by 1 base, with 10 bases between. The CDR3 runs to 15 residues. Germline CDR1 MGHDK, CDR2 SYGVNS. The CDR3 sequence is CASSEFLGPNTEAFF. The CDR3 DNA reads TGTGCCAGCAGTGAATTCTTGGGGCCGAACACTGAAGCTTTCTTT. Full variable domain (missing parts from reference TRBV25-1 and TRBJ1-1): EADIYQTPRYLVIGTGKKITLECSQTMGHDKMYWYQQDPGMELHLIHYSYGVNSTEKGDLSSESTVSRIRTEHFPLTLESARPSHTSQYLCASSEFLGPNTEAFFGQGTRLTVV.

This clone has a single count. V is TRBV6-1 and J is TRBJ1-2; D is perhaps TRBD1 (6 bases). V dropped 4 bases and J dropped 4 bases, with 19 bases sitting between them. The CDR3 is 16 amino acids. Germline loops: CDR1 MNHNS, CDR2 SASEGT. The DNA for the CDR3 is TGTGCCAGCAGTGCCGCCTTGGGGGGGCGCGGCTATGGCTACACCTTC. Its protein product is CASSAALGGRGYGYTF.

The rearrangement joins TRBV30 to TRBJ2-3; weak D call: TRBD2 (7 bases). The V end lost 2 bases, the J end lost 7 bases, and 19 bases lay between the germline ends. The CDR3 is 15 amino acids. The germline gives CDR1 GTSNPN, CDR2 SVGIG (reference sequence). The CDR3 bases are TGTGCCTGGAGTCTAAAGGGGGGGGCCCGGAATACGCAGTATTTT. Its protein product is CAWSLKGGARNTQYF.

The chain joins TRBV10-3 to TRBJ2-6; D may be TRBD1 (6 bases). Germline loops: CDR1 ENHRY, CDR2 SYGVKD. The CDR3 totals 14 residues. Trimming shortened V by 6 bases and J by 0 bases, and 6 bases separated the two germline ends. The CDR3 spells CAIRDSSGANVLTF. The CDR3 coding sequence is TGTGCCATCAGGGACAGCTCTGGGGCCAACGTCCTGACTTTC.

V usage is TRBV13 and J usage is TRBJ1-2, with TRBD1 identical over 8 bases. V dropped 5 bases and J dropped 0; count of bases not matched to a gene: 11. This CDR3 contains 17 residues. CDR1 is PRHDT and CDR2 is FYEKMQ in the germline V gene (reference sequence). This CDR3 is CASSARRGRRSNYGYTF. The CDR3 DNA sequence: TGTGCCAGCAGCGCCCGCAGGGGGCGCCGGTCTAACTATGGCTACACCTTC.